The T cell receptor beta chain described here comes from a study of T cell clonotyping in hematopoietic cell transplantation. Clones were sequenced by immunoSEQ multiplex PCR, and TCRdb holds only the in-frame ones, with some missing. The repertoire holds roughly 28,000 clones, with around 93% as singletons. Specified time point: recipient sample about 28 days before transplant, after cytoreduction. The sample here was peripheral blood mononuclear cells, taken before stem cell transplant. The receptor comes from a man over 45 with acute myeloid leukemia. Some clones in this sample may be carry-over from other donors' samples.

This CDR3 reads CAWKFVVDTEAFF. The CDR3 DNA follows: TGTGCCTGGAAATTTGTAGTGGACACTGAAGCTTTCTTT. This chain links TRBV30 with TRBJ1-1, with D hard to call. Germline assignment: CDR1 GTSNPN and CDR2 SVGIG (reference sequence). This CDR3 region has 13 residues. The V end lost 4 bases, the J end lost 3 bases, and 12 bases lay between the germline ends. The full variable domain, in which reference TRBV30 and TRBJ1-1 provide the parts outside the CDR3, is SQTIHQWPATLVQPVGSPLSLECTVEGTSNPNLYWYRQAAGRGLQLLFYSVGIGQISSEVPQNLSASRPQDRQFILSSKKLLLSDSGFYLCAWKFVVDTEAFFGQGTRLTVV.